This record concerns one T cell receptor (beta chain) sequence. Its target is not known. Per the study methods: ImmunoSEQ output held junction-only sequences without quality scores, so filtering differed. TCRdb's copy holds only in-frame clones and misses some; the assay was immunoSEQ multiplex PCR. V, J and clone size were drawn from that table, and D and trimming were deduced from the DNA. The table lists 2.3 million or so clones, approximately 95% of them singletons. V was cut by 6 bases and J by 0 bases, with 15 bases left in between. The CDR3 contains 15 residues. Germline-derived CDR1 and CDR2 are SQVTM and ANQGSEA. This entry belongs to a study of shared clonotypes between healthy human individuals. Findings and caveats of the study: Around 5.4% of naive CD4 clonotypes were common to several donors. Clonotypes shared by all four donors outscored non-shared clonotypes in generation probability. Despite large depth, rarefaction showed incomplete sorted-subset sequencing.

This chain uses TRBV29-1 with TRBJ2-1; TRBD2 might be the D (5 bases). The TCR sequence derives from a man between 18 and 29 years old in good health. Some clones in this sample may be carry-over from other donors' samples. The sample consisted of naive CD4+ T cells from PBMCs. Subset reported: CD45RA+ positively selected. The CDR3 spells CSVLLAGRSYNEQFF. In nucleotides, the CDR3 is TGCAGCGTCCTGCTGGCGGGCCGCTCCTACAATGAGCAGTTCTTC.